Presented here are 29 T cell receptor beta chains from one specimen sequenced in a study of blood T cells in healthy people across ages. The use of a sample-barcoded 5' primer and a J-beta primer mix characterized a second PCR of roughly 7 to 11 cycles. TCRdb reprocessed the 5' RACE reads via MiXCR and lists one record per CDR3 protein. The repertoire consists of 700,000 to 850,000 distinct CDR3 sequences, with about 55% occurring once and the leading ten covering 41%. The sequenced sample was blood. These receptors all stem from a man aged 80 or over in good health.

A word on this clonotype: A read error may be the cause here, since a much bigger clone is one base away. This sequence joins TRBV27 and TRBJ2-7, with 9 bases fitting TRBD1. This CDR3 is 18 amino acids long. The germline V gene encodes CDR1 MNHEY and CDR2 SMNVEV (reference sequence). Trimming at V came to 3 bases and at J to 7 bases, leaving 19 bases not matched to a gene. The CDR3 nucleotides are TGTGCCAGCAGTTTGTCAAAAACACCGGGACAGGGATCCAATGAGCAGTACTTC. Protein: CASSLSKTPGQGSNEQYF.

This clonotype came up a few times. The chain has TRBV6-5 and TRBJ2-4; 7 nucleotides align to TRBD1. The CDR3 loop spans 13 amino acids. V gave up 6 bases and J gave up 5 bases; unmatched junction bases: 4. Germline V CDR1 and CDR2: MNHEY, SVGAGI. CDR3 amino acids: CASSQTGQNIQYF. The CDR3 DNA is TGTGCCAGCAGCCAGACAGGGCAAAACATTCAGTACTTC.

The V and J genes are TRBV20-1 and TRBJ2-5; 13 nucleotides align to TRBD2. CDR1 is DFQATT, CDR2 SNEGSKA, per germline (reference sequence). The trim removed 6 bases at V and 4 bases at J, leaving 8 bases unmatched. The CDR3 contains 15 residues. The CDR3, as DNA: TGCAGTGCCATACTAGCGGGAGGGCCGAGAGAGACCCAGTACTTC. Protein product: CSAILAGGPRETQYF.

The V call is TRBV20-1, the J call TRBJ2-3, with no clear D. The V end lost 1 base, the J end lost 2 bases, and 16 bases lay between the germline ends. The CDR3 totals 16 residues. Per the germline V gene, CDR1 is DFQATT and CDR2 is SNEGSKA (reference sequence). CDR3 amino acids: CSARVATPLDTDTQYF. CDR3 nucleotides: TGCAGTGCTAGAGTCGCGACTCCCCTGGACACAGATACGCAGTATTTT.

This clonotype was seen only a few times. This rearrangement joins TRBV29-1 to TRBJ2-7; 7 nucleotides line up with TRBD1. CDR3 length: 15 residues. Germline V CDR1 and CDR2: SQVTM, ANQGSEA. Trimming at V came to 5 bases and at J to 0 bases, leaving 10 bases not matched to a gene. The CDR3 reads CSVFTPGQSSYEQYF. In DNA, the CDR3 is TGCAGCGTTTTTACTCCGGGACAGAGCTCCTACGAGCAGTACTTC.

This clonotype has a handful of counts. This chain uses TRBV6-1 with TRBJ2-3, with 11 bases that match TRBD2. J was trimmed by 4 bases and V by 8 bases; bases with no gene match: 17. The CDR3 has 18 amino acids. The germline CDR1 and CDR2 sequences are MNHNS and SASEGT. In nucleotides, the CDR3 is TGTGCCAGCTGGGGGCTAGCGGGAGGATCGTTTGAGGCAGATACGCAGTATTTT. Translating gives CASWGLAGGSFEADTQYF.

This clonotype was seen only once. This rearrangement joins TRBV2 to TRBJ2-1; D remains ambiguous. Per germline, CDR1 SNHLY and CDR2 FYNNEI. The CDR3 is 12 amino acids. Trimming stripped 6 bases from V and 4 bases from J, with 7 bases between. CDR3 sequence (DNA): TGTGCCAGCAGAGACGCGTACAATGAGCAGTTCTTC. Residues: CASRDAYNEQFF.

The chain links TRBV5-1 to TRBJ1-1; 7 bases are a match to TRBD1. Trimming cost V 3 bases and J 1 base; bases outside gene matches: 6. The germline V gene has CDR1 SGHRS and CDR2 YFSETQ. The CDR3 loop spans 15 amino acids. The CDR3: CASSYYRGPNTEAFF. The CDR3 DNA reads as TGCGCCAGCAGCTACTACAGGGGCCCGAACACTGAAGCTTTCTTT. Complete variable domain (other parts from reference TRBV5-1 and TRBJ1-1): KAGVTQTPRYLIKTRGQQVTLSCSPISGHRSVSWYQQTPGQGLQFLFEYFSETQRNKGNFPGRFSGRQFSNSRSEMNVSTLELGDSALYLCASSYYRGPNTEAFFGQGTRLTVV.

This clonotype has only a few counts. The chain has TRBV30 and TRBJ2-7; no definite D call. This CDR3 region has 15 residues. V was trimmed by 2 bases and J by 0 bases, leaving 14 bases between them. Germline CDR1 and CDR2: GTSNPN and SVGIG (reference sequence). The CDR3 protein is CAWSPPSWDSYEQYF. The DNA of the CDR3 is TGTGCCTGGAGTCCCCCGAGTTGGGACTCCTACGAGCAGTACTTC.

This clonotype was seen only once. J is TRBJ1-2 and V is TRBV29-1; 11 nucleotides line up with TRBD1. This CDR3 region has 13 residues. V trimming: 6 bases; J trimming: 8 bases; junction bases outside the gene matches: 8. CDR1 and CDR2 (germline): SQVTM, ANQGSEA. The CDR3 reads CSVWTGGAGGYTF. The DNA of the CDR3 is TGCAGCGTCTGGACAGGGGGCGCTGGAGGCTACACCTTC.

The chain employs TRBV5-5 and TRBJ2-5; the match to TRBD1 covers 8 bases. Gene TRBJ2-7 matches the end of the DNA better, so the J call may be wrong. There are 16 residues in the CDR3. Germline CDR1 and CDR2: SGHKS and YYEKEE (reference sequence). In DNA, the CDR3 is TGTGCCAGCGGCGGCCGGGACAGGTGGGCAAATTACGAGCAGTACTTC. It encodes CASGGRDRWANYEQYF.

The V and J genes are TRBV9 and TRBJ2-1; possibly TRBD1 for D (6 bases). CDR3 size: 15 residues. Germline V CDR1 and CDR2: SGDLS, YYNGEE. The ends were cut back, 4 bases at V and 6 bases at J, with 17 bases in the middle. The CDR3 nucleotides are TGTGCCAGCAGCCTCGGGACACACTACGGCAATGAGCAGTTCTTC. Translation gives CASSLGTHYGNEQFF.

This sequence joins TRBV4-1 and TRBJ2-7; no definite D call. The CDR3 runs to 16 residues. Germline lookup yields CDR1 MGHRA and CDR2 YSYEKL. Trimming shortened V by 1 base and J by 2 bases, and 15 bases separated the two germline ends. The CDR3 loop reads CASSQAGPLKAYEQYF. The CDR3 nucleotides read TGCGCCAGCAGCCAAGCCGGACCCCTAAAGGCCTACGAGCAGTACTTC.

This rearrangement joins TRBV7-9 to TRBJ2-5; 9 bases are shared with TRBD1. The tail of the sequence fits TRBJ2-7 better, so the J call may be wrong. The CDR3 contains 15 residues. From germline, CDR1 is SEHNR and CDR2 FQNEAQ (reference sequence). The DNA for the CDR3 is TGTGCCAGCATCCCCCCATGGGACAGGGCCCACGAGCAGTACTTC. Its translation is CASIPPWDRAHEQYF.

The rearrangement joins TRBV14 to TRBJ2-7; the match to TRBD2 covers 8 bases. After removal of 4 bases from V and 10 bases from J, the junction contained 9 bases not matched to a gene. Germline loops: CDR1 SGHDN, CDR2 FVKESK. This CDR3 has 13 amino acids. The CDR3 nucleotides are TGTGCCAGCAGCCCCCGGGGGGGCGGGATTCAGTACTTC. It specifies CASSPRGGGIQYF.

This clonotype was found many times. V and J are TRBV3-1 and TRBJ1-2, with D possibly matching TRBD1 (6 bases). Trimming took off 0 bases at V and 3 bases at J, with 14 bases between the two ends. Germline V gene lookup returns CDR1 LGHDT and CDR2 YNNKEL (reference sequence). The CDR3 is made up of 16 amino acids. This CDR3 is CASSQEFGGRDYGYTF. The CDR3 region has the DNA TGTGCCAGCAGCCAAGAATTCGGGGGCAGGGACTATGGCTACACCTTC.

This clonotype was seen a handful of times. This chain joins TRBV5-1 and TRBJ2-5; 10 bases are shared with TRBD2. The V gene end was trimmed by 4 bases and the J gene end by 3 bases; junction bases not matched to a gene: 6. The CDR3 has 15 amino acids. CDR1 and CDR2 from the germline V gene are SGHRS and YFSETQ. The CDR3 protein is CASSRAGGPEETQYF. DNA for the CDR3: TGCGCCAGCAGCCGAGCGGGAGGGCCAGAAGAGACCCAGTACTTC.

The gene calls are TRBV18 and TRBJ2-5; D assignment may be TRBD1 or TRBD2 (5 bases each). Germline-derived CDR1 and CDR2 are KGHSH and LQKENI. With 0 bases removed from V and 4 bases from J, the gap between germline ends came to 9 bases. This CDR3 comprises 14 residues. As DNA, the CDR3 is TGTGCCAGCTCACCACCGGGGGTCCGAGAGACCCAGTACTTC. Protein sequence: CASSPPGVRETQYF.

The chain recombines TRBV29-1 with TRBJ1-4; TRBD1 is a possible D gene (5 bases). The germline gives CDR1 SQVTM, CDR2 ANQGSEA. The CDR3 length is 13 residues. Trimming removed 8 bases at V and 3 bases at J, with 13 bases between. CDR3 sequence reads: CSTASGPNEKLFF. DNA for the CDR3: TGCAGCACGGCGTCAGGGCCTAATGAAAAACTGTTTTTT. Together with reference TRBV29-1 and TRBJ1-4, the CDR3 gives the full variable domain: SAVISQKPSRDICQRGTSLTIQCQVDSQVTMMFWYRQQPGQSLTLIATANQGSEATYESGFVIDKFPISRPNLTFSTLTVSNMSPEDSSIYLCSTASGPNEKLFFGSGTQLSVL.

This clonotype was recorded a few times. The chain employs TRBV10-3 and TRBJ2-6; the match to TRBD1 covers 9 bases. The V gene end was trimmed by 2 bases and the J gene end by 1 base; junction bases not matched to a gene: 6. CDR1 ENHRY and CDR2 SYGVKD come from the germline V gene. CDR3 size: 18 residues. The CDR3 nucleotides read TGTGCCATCAGTGAGCCGACAGGGGGTAAATCTGGGGCCAACGTCCTGACTTTC. Protein: CAISEPTGGKSGANVLTF.

The J gene is TRBJ2-2, the V gene TRBV11-2; D is unresolved. V was shortened by 8 bases and J by 4 bases, with 11 bases between the two germline ends. The CDR3 runs 13 residues. Germline V CDR1 and CDR2: SGHAT, FQNNGV. The CDR3: CASGPLRTGELFF. CDR3 DNA: TGTGCCAGCGGGCCCCTCCGCACCGGGGAGCTGTTTTTT.

J is TRBJ1-4 and V is TRBV2; 11 bases align to TRBD1. From germline, CDR1 is SNHLY and CDR2 FYNNEI. V was pared by 7 bases and J by 7 bases, with 5 bases of the junction left unmatched. This CDR3 has 14 residues. In DNA, the CDR3 is TGTGCCAGCAACCCGGGACAGGGGGGTGAAAAACTGTTTTTT. It codes for CASNPGQGGEKLFF.

V and J are TRBV20-1 and TRBJ2-5; 7 nucleotides line up with TRBD2. The ends lost 5 bases at V and 4 bases at J; junction bases unmatched: 4. The CDR3 has 12 amino acids. Germline V lookup: CDR1 DFQATT, CDR2 SNEGSKA (reference sequence). As DNA, the CDR3 is TGCAGTGCTGGTAGCGGGCGAGAGACCCAGTACTTC. This translates into CSAGSGRETQYF.

This chain connects TRBV24-1 to TRBJ2-2; 7 bases agree with TRBD1. The CDR3 extends over 13 amino acids. After removal of 5 bases from V and 6 bases from J, the junction contained 2 bases not matched to a gene. Germline V gives CDR1 KGHDR, CDR2 SFDVKD. CDR3 coding DNA: TGTGCCACCAGTGGACAGGGTGCCGGGGAGCTGTTTTTT. Its translation is CATSGQGAGELFF.

This clonotype occurred a few times. This chain links TRBV20-1 with TRBJ2-3; 14 nucleotides align to TRBD2. This CDR3 has 17 amino acids. The V segment lost 5 bases and the J segment 4 bases; nucleotides outside the gene matches: 11. CDR1 and CDR2 from the germline V gene are DFQATT and SNEGSKA (reference sequence). The CDR3 region is CSAHTAGLAGGPDTQYF. CDR3 DNA sequence: TGCAGTGCTCATACGGCCGGACTAGCGGGAGGCCCAGATACGCAGTATTTT.

This clonotype was counted a few times. The chain has TRBV3-1 and TRBJ2-6; 7 positions match TRBD2. Losses at the gene ends were 4 bases for V and 4 bases for J; bases not matched to a gene: 4. The CDR3 totals 15 residues. Per the germline V gene, CDR1 is LGHDT and CDR2 is YNNKEL (reference sequence). CDR3 DNA sequence: TGTGCCAGCAGCCCGGGGACTACCGGGGCCAACGTCCTGACTTTC. Residues: CASSPGTTGANVLTF.

This chain links TRBV28 with TRBJ2-3, with D uncertain. V lost 7 bases and J 0 bases, leaving 11 bases between the germline ends. CDR3 size: 14 residues. CDR1 is MDHEN, CDR2 SYDVKM, per germline. The CDR3 DNA reads TGTGCCAGCACCCACCGCCCTAGCACAGATACGCAGTATTTT. Protein sequence: CASTHRPSTDTQYF.

This clonotype was seen a handful of times. Its ends do not fully match the called genes, so a read error is possible. V is TRBV7-9 and J is TRBJ1-2; 10 positions match TRBD1. The germline V gene has CDR1 SEHNR and CDR2 FQNEAQ (reference sequence). This CDR3 region has 14 residues. CDR3 DNA sequence: TGTGCCAGCAGCCCAGGACAGGGGGAGGCTGGCTACACCTTT. This translates into CASSPGQGEAGYTF. Full variable domain (rest looked up from reference TRBV7-9 and TRBJ1-2): DTGVSQNPRHKITKRGQNVTFRCDPISEHNRLYWYRQTLGQGPEFLTYFQNEAQLEKSRLLSDRFSAERPKGSFSTLEIQRTEQGDSAMYLCASSPGQGEAGYTFGSGTRLTVV.

In its sample, this clonotype was seen a few times. The chain carries TRBV24-1 and TRBJ2-4, with TRBD2 matching 8 bases. The J call may be mistaken, given a closer DNA end match to TRBJ2-7. The CDR3 has 15 amino acids. Germline CDR1 is KGHDR and CDR2 is SFDVKD. CDR3 in amino acids: CATSGPSGSVYEQYF. CDR3 sequence (DNA): TGTGCCACCAGTGGCCCCAGCGGGAGCGTCTACGAGCAGTACTTC.